This T cell receptor beta chain was found in a study of cytomegalovirus exposure and HLA in healthy donors. PCR involved 60 Vbeta and 13 Jbeta primers. Produced via immunoSEQ multiplex PCR; TCRdb's table is partial and in-frame only. The data show about 160,000 clones, with around 60% seen just once and 5.5% to 9% held by the top ten. CDR1 is SGHRS, CDR2 YFSETQ, per germline. Unmatched junction bases numbered 3, after V lost 1 base and J lost 5 bases. This CDR3 has 14 amino acids. This clone occurred a few times. The V gene is TRBV5-1, the J gene TRBJ2-1; TRBD2 agrees at 7 bases. This sequence originates from a woman in her sixties in good health and CMV-seropositive. Specimen: PBMCs. The CDR3 DNA is TGCGCCAGCAGCTTGAGGGCGGGAGACAATGAGCAGTTCTTC. Protein sequence: CASSLRAGDNEQFF.